The 8 T cell receptor beta chains below all came from one sample that was sequenced in a study of early T cells in non-severe SARS-CoV-2 infection. TCRdb re-derived calls from the 5' RACE reads in MiXCR, one entry per CDR3 protein. The sample records approximately 98,000 distinct CDR3 sequences, over 10% being singletons. The sample taken for sequencing was whole blood. The receptors stem from an adult who was a healthcare worker with PCR-confirmed SARS-CoV-2 infection or an uninfected control (not recorded which).

The V call is TRBV5-1, the J call TRBJ2-1, with 11 nucleotides matching TRBD2. The CDR3 spans 16 residues. Germline CDR1 is SGHRS and CDR2 is YFSETQ. V gave up 5 bases and J gave up 7 bases; unmatched junction bases: 11. In nucleotides, the CDR3 is TGCGCCAGCAGTTCGACTAGCGGGACCCTTGGGAATGAGCAGTTCTTC. This codes for CASSSTSGTLGNEQFF.

This clonotype has a handful of counts. The rearrangement uses TRBV30 and TRBJ2-1; D may be TRBD1 (6 bases). Trimming cost V 2 bases and J 0 bases, with 17 bases left between them. This CDR3 contains 17 residues. Germline CDR1 and CDR2: GTSNPN and SVGIG (reference sequence). The CDR3 DNA reads TGTGCCTGGAGTACCCGGGACCGCAGGGGCTCCTACAATGAGCAGTTCTTC. It encodes CAWSTRDRRGSYNEQFF.

The sample holds a few counts of this clonotype. The V gene is TRBV12-3 or TRBV12-4, the J gene TRBJ2-3; D not resolved. V was trimmed by 7 bases and J by 8 bases, leaving 13 bases between them. The CDR3 is 12 amino acids. CDR3 loop: CASTTQWGTQYF. CDR3 bases: TGTGCCAGCACCACCCAGTGGGGTACGCAGTATTTT.

This clonotype turned up a few times. This chain joins TRBV10-3 and TRBJ2-7; 7 positions agree with TRBD1. This CDR3 contains 12 residues. V lost 6 bases and J lost 6; bases outside the gene matches: 5. Germline V gene sequence: CDR1 ENHRY, CDR2 SYGVKD. The CDR3 spells CAISRTGVEQYF. DNA of the CDR3: TGTGCCATCAGCCGAACAGGGGTCGAGCAGTACTTC.

This clonotype was picked up a small number of times. The chain recombines TRBV18 with TRBJ2-6; D possibly corresponds to TRBD2 (6 bases). This CDR3 contains 18 residues. The V end lost 2 bases, the J end lost 1 base, and 15 bases lay between the germline ends. Germline assignment: CDR1 KGHSH and CDR2 LQKENI. CDR3 sequence (DNA): TGTGCCAGCTCACCAGTGCCGGGCGCGGGGTCTGGGGCCAACGTCCTGACTTTC. Its protein is CASSPVPGAGSGANVLTF.

In this sample, this clonotype turned up a few times. The gene calls are TRBV30 and TRBJ2-2, with TRBD2 matching over 11 bases. V gave up 4 bases and J gave up 1 base; unmatched junction bases: 14. Germline CDR1 is GTSNPN and CDR2 is SVGIG (reference sequence). The CDR3 has 19 residues. The CDR3 is CAWKVFRTSGWLNTGELFF. Here the CDR3 DNA reads TGTGCCTGGAAAGTGTTCCGGACTAGCGGGTGGTTGAACACCGGGGAGCTGTTTTTT.

Many counts were recorded for this clonotype. The rearrangement uses TRBV19 and TRBJ1-5; tentatively, D is TRBD1 (5 bases). Germline assignment: CDR1 LNHDA and CDR2 SQIVND (reference sequence). The CDR3 covers 15 residues. V lost 7 bases to trimming and J lost 6 bases, with 19 bases between them. CDR3 amino acids: CASTHGQGVGQPQHF. The CDR3 DNA reads as TGTGCCAGTACCCACGGCCAGGGCGTTGGTCAGCCCCAGCATTTT.

V and J are TRBV7-9 and TRBJ2-1, with a weak D call TRBD2 (6 bases). The germline gives CDR1 SEHNR, CDR2 FQNEAQ (reference sequence). V lost 3 bases to trimming and J lost 5 bases, with 11 bases between them. This CDR3 region has 14 residues. CDR3 coding DNA: TGTGCCAGCAGCTTTAGCGGTTACCACAATGAGCAGTTCTTC. Translated, it gives CASSFSGYHNEQFF.